These 31 T cell receptor beta chains were sequenced from one sample in a study of metastatic and nonmetastatic thyroid tumors. TCRdb re-called the PCR reads via MiXCR. The data show tens of thousands of clones, roughly 10% seen once. Each patient came to thyroid surgery without any prior treatment (of any kind). What was sequenced was blood. All receptors derive from a female donor with papillary thyroid cancer or a benign thyroid nodule (not recorded which). Some clones in this sample may be carry-over from other donors' samples.

As to this clone: This specimen includes other DNA sequences encoding the same CDR3. V usage is TRBV24-1 and J usage is TRBJ2-3; TRBD2 matches at 8 bases. Germline CDR1 is KGHDR and CDR2 is SFDVKD. The ends lost 3 bases at V and 3 bases at J; junction bases unmatched: 7. There are 16 residues in the CDR3. The CDR3 nucleotides are TGTGCCACCAGTGATAGCGGACTAGCTGGAACAGATACGCAGTATTTT. This gives the protein CATSDSGLAGTDTQYF.

This clone has a count of ten or more. The chain is built from TRBV20-1 and TRBJ2-5; D may be TRBD1 (5 bases). CDR1 and CDR2 from the germline V gene are DFQATT and SNEGSKA (reference sequence). V was shortened by 5 bases and J by 1 base, with 11 bases between the two germline ends. This CDR3 has 13 residues. CDR3 loop: CSAARTIQETQYF. The DNA for the CDR3 is TGCAGTGCTGCCCGGACAATCCAAGAGACCCAGTACTTC.

The chain joins TRBV20-1 to TRBJ1-5, with TRBD1 matching over 9 bases. Trimming cost V 4 bases and J 9 bases; bases outside gene matches: 25. The CDR3 has 19 residues. The germline gives CDR1 DFQATT, CDR2 SNEGSKA (reference sequence). The CDR3 DNA follows: TGCAGTGCTAATAAGCCCTTTAGTTGGACAGGGGTGATAACCAGGCCCCAGCATTTT. This sequence encodes CSANKPFSWTGVITRPQHF.

This clone was recorded at least ten times. The chain recombines TRBV12-5 with TRBJ2-3; 10 nucleotides agree with TRBD1. The CDR3 extends over 17 amino acids. The germline CDR1 and CDR2 sequences are LGHNT and FRNRAP. V shed 2 bases, J shed 2 bases, and the junction held 7 bases outside the gene matches. Here the CDR3 DNA reads TGTGCTAGTGGTTTGCCGGGACAGGGGAAAGCCACAGATACGCAGTATTTT. It translates to CASGLPGQGKATDTQYF.

This clone was seen ten or more times. The chain has TRBV19 and TRBJ2-7; 10 bases match TRBD2. J was trimmed by 4 bases and V by 6 bases; bases with no gene match: 3. Germline V gives CDR1 LNHDA, CDR2 SQIVND (reference sequence). This CDR3 has 13 amino acids. The CDR3 spells CASSWGLAYEQYF. The CDR3 region has the DNA TGTGCCAGTAGCTGGGGACTAGCGTACGAGCAGTACTTC. The complete variable domain, with remaining parts taken from reference TRBV19 and TRBJ2-7, reads DGGITQSPKYLFRKEGQNVTLSCEQNLNHDAMYWYRQDPGQGLRLIYYSQIVNDFQKGDIAEGYSVSREKKESFPLTVTSAQKNPTAFYLCASSWGLAYEQYFGPGTRLTVT.

This clone was observed at least ten times. This chain links TRBV27 with TRBJ1-5; 10 bases agree with TRBD1. The length of the CDR3 is 16 residues. Germline V gene data show CDR1 as MNHEY and CDR2 as SMNVEV (reference sequence). The V gene end was trimmed by 5 bases and the J gene end by 4 bases; junction bases not matched to a gene: 8. The CDR3 loop is CASSKDRGRENQPQHF. In nucleotides, the CDR3 is TGTGCCAGCAGTAAAGACAGGGGGCGCGAAAATCAGCCCCAGCATTTT.

This clone has at least ten counts. CDR3 bases: TGCAGTGCCTTAAACAGGGGGCCTGGCTACACCTTC. As protein: CSALNRGPGYTF. V usage is TRBV20-1 and J usage is TRBJ1-2, with TRBD1 matching 9 bases. The germline V gene has CDR1 DFQATT and CDR2 SNEGSKA (reference sequence). V trimming: 6 bases; J trimming: 7 bases; junction bases outside the gene matches: 6. CDR3 size: 12 residues.

The chain carries TRBV20-1 and TRBJ2-1; 13 nucleotides line up with TRBD2. The trim removed 5 bases at V and 7 bases at J, leaving 2 bases unmatched. Germline assignment: CDR1 DFQATT and CDR2 SNEGSKA (reference sequence). The CDR3 is made up of 13 amino acids. The CDR3 reads CSAGGLAGNEQFF. The DNA of the CDR3 is TGCAGTGCTGGGGGACTAGCGGGAAATGAGCAGTTCTTC.

This clone was detected only a few times. V and J are TRBV28 and TRBJ1-6, with 7 bases lining up with TRBD1. This CDR3 is built from 18 residues. Germline V gives CDR1 MDHEN, CDR2 SYDVKM. After removal of 6 bases from V and 0 bases from J, the junction contained 11 bases not matched to a gene. CDR3 sequence reads: CASSIGGAPGSYNSPLHF. In nucleotides, the CDR3 is TGTGCCAGCAGCATAGGGGGCGCCCCCGGCTCCTATAATTCACCCCTCCACTTT.

This clone occurred many times. The CDR3 region is CASSLAGTYSGNTIYF. The CDR3 nucleotides read TGTGCCAGCAGCTTAGCTGGTACTTACTCTGGAAACACCATATATTTT. The genes are TRBV7-2 and TRBJ1-3; no reliable D call. Germline CDR1 is SGHTA and CDR2 is FQGNSA. The ends were cut back, 0 bases at V and 0 bases at J, with 9 bases in the middle. The CDR3 runs to 16 residues.

This clone has a handful of counts. V gene TRBV9 combines with J gene TRBJ2-3; D ambiguous. Trimming removed 8 bases from V and 2 bases from J, with 6 bases in between. Germline loops: CDR1 SGDLS, CDR2 YYNGEE. The length of the CDR3 is 11 residues. The DNA of the CDR3 is TGTGCCAGAGGGAACACAGATACGCAGTATTTT. It specifies CARGNTDTQYF.

This clone was detected many times. The rearrangement uses TRBV6-2 or TRBV6-3 and TRBJ2-3; 8 nucleotides match TRBD1. Germline V CDR1 and CDR2: MNHEY, SVGEGT. CDR3 length: 16 residues. With 4 bases clipped from V and 2 bases from J, the junction kept 8 bases outside the gene matches. This chain's CDR3 is CASSSDRGKNTDTQYF. The DNA for the CDR3 is TGTGCCAGCAGTTCCGACAGGGGAAAAAACACAGATACGCAGTATTTT.

This clone has more than one count but fewer than ten. The genes are TRBV7-8 and TRBJ2-7, with 10 bases that match TRBD2. CDR1 SGHVS and CDR2 FQNEAQ come from the germline V gene. CDR3 length equals 16 residues. J was trimmed by 4 bases and V by 3 bases; bases with no gene match: 9. The CDR3: CASSFLAGEASYEQYF. In DNA, the CDR3 is TGTGCCAGCAGCTTTCTAGCGGGAGAAGCCTCATACGAGCAGTACTTC.

In this sample, this clone turned up many times. The V and J genes are TRBV6-1 and TRBJ1-5; D is undetermined. This CDR3 region has 15 residues. With 5 bases removed from V and 2 bases from J, the gap between germline ends came to 13 bases. Germline CDR1 is MNHNS and CDR2 is SASEGT. CDR3 amino acids: CASSPGPEGNQPQHF. In DNA, the CDR3 is TGTGCCAGCAGTCCCGGCCCGGAGGGCAATCAGCCCCAGCATTTT.

This clone was detected many times. Other DNA sequences in this sample translate to the same CDR3. The chain recombines TRBV24-1 with TRBJ1-2; tentative D call: TRBD1 (6 bases). CDR1 is KGHDR, CDR2 SFDVKD, per germline. Trimming pared 3 bases from V and 5 bases from J, leaving 9 bases between. This CDR3 comprises 13 residues. In nucleotides, the CDR3 is TGTGCCACCAGTGATCCCACAGGGTATGGCTACACCTTC. Encoded protein: CATSDPTGYGYTF.

This clone was counted many times. CDR3 nucleotide sequence: TGTGCCAGCTCACCAGTACCTCTAGCGGGGGTGAACACCGGGGAGCTGTTTTTT. Its protein product is CASSPVPLAGVNTGELFF. This rearrangement joins TRBV18 to TRBJ2-2; 10 nucleotides agree with TRBD2. The J segment lost 1 base and the V segment lost 2 bases, leaving 7 bases of the junction unmatched. From germline, CDR1 is KGHSH and CDR2 LQKENI. The CDR3 runs to 18 residues.

This clone was seen ten or more times. The chain recombines TRBV12-5 with TRBJ2-7; the match to TRBD2 covers 8 bases. The V gene's germline CDR1 is LGHNT and CDR2 FRNRAP. CDR3 length equals 16 residues. J was trimmed by 1 base and V by 1 base; bases with no gene match: 6. This chain's CDR3 is CASGLASGLGSYEQYF. CDR3 in DNA: TGTGCTAGTGGTTTGGCCTCGGGACTAGGGTCCTACGAGCAGTACTTC.

As concerns this clone: A single base separates this from a much larger clone, so it may be a read error. The V call is TRBV24-1, the J call TRBJ2-1; possible D gene TRBD2, 6 bases. The germline V gene has CDR1 KGHDR and CDR2 SFDVKD. This CDR3 comprises 14 residues. In nucleotides, the CDR3 is TGTGCCACCAGTGGGAATCCCTCGGGGGATGAGCAGTCCTTC. This encodes CATSGNPSGDEQSF.

This clone was seen many times. V is TRBV9 and J is TRBJ1-5; TRBD1 might be the D (6 bases). Germline V gives CDR1 SGDLS, CDR2 YYNGEE. The CDR3 sequence is 15 residues long. Trimming removed 4 bases at V and 5 bases at J, with 16 bases between. The DNA of the CDR3 is TGTGCCAGCAGCAAGTCCCCGGGGGGCGATCAGCCCCAGCATTTT. Translating gives CASSKSPGGDQPQHF. Looking up the rest from reference TRBV9 and TRBJ1-5 gives the full variable domain: DSGVTQTPKHLITATGQRVTLRCSPRSGDLSVYWYQQSLDQGLQFLIQYYNGEERAKGNILERFSAQQFPDLHSELNLSSLELGDSALYFCASSKSPGGDQPQHFGDGTRLSIL.

Ten or more counts support this clone. The V call is TRBV11-3, the J call TRBJ2-1; D possibly corresponds to TRBD1 (5 bases). The V end was cut by 2 bases, the J end by 6 bases, with 14 bases between. Germline lookup yields CDR1 SGHNT and CDR2 YENEEA. The CDR3 is made up of 15 amino acids. CDR3 sequence: CASSLSASRGNEQFF. DNA of the CDR3: TGTGCCAGCAGCTTATCCGCAAGTAGGGGCAATGAGCAGTTCTTC.

With respect to this clone: The junction differs from germline at one of its ends, possibly a read error. The chain uses TRBV2 and TRBJ1-2; D is unresolved. CDR1 and CDR2 from the germline V gene are SNHLY and FYNNEI. This CDR3 has 15 amino acids. The DNA for the CDR3 is TGTGCCAGCAGGTTCGGGGTAAGAACAATCTATGACTACACCTTC. Translating it yields CASRFGVRTIYDYTF.

The DNA of the CDR3 is TGTGCCAGCAGTTTGCCGGAGTCACAAGAGACACGGTACTTC. It yields the protein CASSLPESQETRYF. The gene calls are TRBV12-3 or TRBV12-4 and TRBJ2-5; D is unclear. This CDR3 contains 14 residues. V gave up 3 bases and J gave up 13 bases, with 21 bases separating them.

This clone showed up many times. The CDR3 region has the DNA TGTGCCAGCTCACCCGAACAGTGGGGCACTGAAGCTTTCTTT. Translated: CASSPEQWGTEAFF. The chain couples TRBV18 to TRBJ1-1; D ambiguous. Trimming took off 3 bases at V and 4 bases at J, with 12 bases between the two ends. There are 14 residues in the CDR3. Looked up from germline, CDR1 is KGHSH and CDR2 is LQKENI.

This clone came up many times. The chain has TRBV11-3 and TRBJ2-7; D is uncertain. This CDR3 is 14 amino acids long. The germline V and J ends were trimmed by 0 bases and 4 bases, with 10 bases remaining between them. CDR1 SGHNT and CDR2 YENEEA come from the germline V gene. The CDR3 DNA follows: TGTGCCAGCAGCTTAGAGGGGATCGGGTACGAGCAGTACTTC. Translated: CASSLEGIGYEQYF. Filled out from reference TRBV11-3 and TRBJ2-7, the complete variable domain reads EAGVVQSPRYKIIEKKQPVAFWCNPISGHNTLYWYLQNLGQGPELLIRYENEEAVDDSQLPKDRFSAERLKGVDSTLKIQPAELGDSAVYLCASSLEGIGYEQYFGPGTRLTVT.

This clone came up many times. The chain is built from TRBV27 and TRBJ1-2; TRBD1 matches at 10 bases. The CDR3 totals 18 residues. CDR1 is MNHEY and CDR2 is SMNVEV in the germline V gene (reference sequence). V gave up 5 bases and J gave up 8 bases; unmatched junction bases: 20. In DNA form, the CDR3 reads TGTGCCAGCAGTCTCCGAGTTCGAGACAGGGGGCTAAGGGAAGGCTACACCTTC. Translating gives CASSLRVRDRGLREGYTF.

This clone was found many times. The chain carries TRBV5-1 and TRBJ2-3; D may be TRBD2 (5 bases). Germline CDR1 reads SGHRS; CDR2 reads YFSETQ. V was cut by 3 bases and J by 0 bases, with 8 bases left in between. The CDR3 sequence is 14 residues long. CDR3 protein: CASSSGTSTDTQYF. The CDR3 DNA reads TGCGCCAGCAGCTCGGGAACTAGCACAGATACGCAGTATTTT. The entire variable domain, with the rest obtained from reference TRBV5-1 and TRBJ2-3, is as follows: KAGVTQTPRYLIKTRGQQVTLSCSPISGHRSVSWYQQTPGQGLQFLFEYFSETQRNKGNFPGRFSGRQFSNSRSEMNVSTLELGDSALYLCASSSGTSTDTQYFGPGTRLTVL.

This clone has at least ten counts. This chain links TRBV30 with TRBJ1-6; D call uncertain. V lost 5 bases and J lost 8, with 13 bases in between. The CDR3 is made up of 13 amino acids. Per the germline V gene, CDR1 is GTSNPN and CDR2 is SVGIG (reference sequence). The CDR3 DNA is TGTGCCTGGCGATATAACAATGATTCACCCCTCCACTTT. This sequence encodes CAWRYNNDSPLHF.

This clone was recorded at least ten times. V gene TRBV12-3 or TRBV12-4 combines with J gene TRBJ2-2; TRBD2 matches 12 bases. The CDR3 has 17 amino acids. V was pared by 6 bases and J by 2 bases, with 7 bases of the junction left unmatched. This CDR3 reads CASSTTSGSPNTGELFF. The CDR3 nucleotides are TGTGCCAGCAGCACGACTAGCGGGAGTCCTAACACCGGGGAGCTGTTTTTT.

This clone was seen ten or more times. CDR3 residues: CASSLGSGNPQHF. The CDR3 DNA reads TGTGCCAGCAGCTTAGGGTCCGGCAATCCCCAGCATTTT. The chain joins TRBV7-9 to TRBJ1-5; no clear D. The germline gives CDR1 SEHNR, CDR2 FQNEAQ (reference sequence). V lost 1 base and J lost 10, with 11 bases in between. The CDR3 consists of 13 residues.

In its sample, this clone was seen many times. The genes are TRBV27 and TRBJ2-7; 7 bases map to TRBD1. V dropped 5 bases and J dropped 6; count of bases not matched to a gene: 13. The germline V gene encodes CDR1 MNHEY and CDR2 SMNVEV (reference sequence). This CDR3 is 15 amino acids long. The CDR3 region is CASSTSGQEAGEQYF. In nucleotides, the CDR3 is TGTGCCAGCAGTACAAGTGGACAGGAGGCAGGCGAGCAGTACTTC.

The sample holds many counts of this clone. The chain combines TRBV7-8 with TRBJ2-3, with D possibly matching TRBD1 (5 bases). Trimming removed 1 base at V and 0 bases at J, with 17 bases between. From germline, CDR1 is SGHVS and CDR2 FQNEAQ. The CDR3 extends over 18 amino acids. CDR3: CASSLGTIDAASTDTQYF. In nucleotides, the CDR3 is TGTGCCAGCAGCTTAGGGACAATAGACGCCGCTAGCACAGATACGCAGTATTTT.